A selection of T cell receptor beta chains follows, all from one sample in a study of T cell responses to AZD1222 COVID-19 vaccine. Data came from immunoSEQ multiplex PCR; TCRdb stores just in-frame clones and leaves some out. The sample consists of about 120,000 clones, roughly nine tenths of them appearing once. Sequencing used peripheral blood, obtained on day 0 of AZD1222 vaccination. Receptors originate from an adult in good health. The CDR3 runs from the conserved cysteine through the conserved F or W. D genes are given only for firm matches. Only some rows state a clone size, as once, few, many or a class for expanded clones.

V gene,clone size,D gene,J gene,CDR3 protein,CDR3 DNA
TRBV6-5,-,TRBD2,TRBJ2-7,CASTPRGGGRGEQYF,TGTGCCAGCACCCCCCGCGGGGGCGGGAGGGGCGAGCAGTACTTC
TRBV15,-,TRBD1,TRBJ1-4,CATSREGAGGKEKLFF,TGTGCCACCAGCAGAGAAGGGGCAGGGGGCAAGGAAAAACTGTTTTTT
TRBV29-1,-,-,TRBJ2-7,CSVDGASQQYF,TGCAGCGTTGATGGAGCCTCTCAGCAGTACTTC
TRBV5-4,few,-,TRBJ2-7,CASSSAKSSYEQYF,TGTGCCAGCAGCTCAGCGAAGAGCTCCTACGAGCAGTACTTC
TRBV3-1/TRBV3-2,-,-,TRBJ2-2,CASSQTDIYTGELFF,TGTGCCAGCAGCCAAACTGACATTTACACCGGGGAGCTGTTTTTT
TRBV5-1,-,-,TRBJ2-1,CASSANPGYNEQFF,TGCGCCAGCAGCGCCAACCCGGGCTACAATGAGCAGTTCTTC
TRBV19,-,TRBD1,TRBJ2-4,CASSPTGTGGNIQYF,TGTGCCAGTAGTCCGACCGGGACAGGTGGGAACATTCAGTACTTC
TRBV11-2,-,-,TRBJ1-5,CASSLDGVNQPQHF,TGTGCCAGCAGCTTAGATGGGGTCAATCAGCCCCAGCATTTT
TRBV13,-,-,TRBJ1-1,CASSLYGTRNTEAFF,TGTGCCAGCAGCTTATACGGGACGAGAAACACTGAAGCTTTCTTT
TRBV11-3,-,-,TRBJ1-5,CASSLDGAGRNQPQHF,TGTGCCAGCAGCTTAGATGGTGCAGGCCGCAATCAGCCCCAGCATTTT
TRBV27,-,-,TRBJ2-7,CASSLTSAYEQYF,TGTGCCAGCAGTCTGACTAGTGCCTACGAGCAGTACTTC
TRBV9,-,TRBD2,TRBJ2-1,CASSVPAGSNNEQFF,TGTGCCAGCAGCGTCCCAGCGGGATCAAACAATGAGCAGTTCTTC
TRBV6-5,-,TRBD1,TRBJ2-7,CASSFNGDSETLEQYF,TGTGCCAGCAGTTTTAACGGGGACAGCGAAACTTTGGAGCAGTACTTC
TRBV6-5,-,-,TRBJ1-6,CASSQRRGESPLHF,TGTGCCAGCAGTCAACGTCGAGGGGAATCACCCCTCCACTTT
TRBV21-1,-,-,TRBJ1-6,CASTRQGNWNSPLHF,TGTGCCAGCACCCGACAGGGGAATTGGAATTCACCCCTCCACTTT
TRBV19,-,TRBD2,TRBJ2-5,CASGLAGMETQYF,TGTGCCAGCGGACTAGCGGGGATGGAGACCCAGTACTTC
TRBV24-1,-,-,TRBJ1-2,CATSTDANYGYTF,TGTGCCACCAGTACTGACGCTAACTATGGCTACACCTTC
TRBV19,-,TRBD1,TRBJ1-4,CASSTGQGATNEKLFF,TGTGCCAGTAGTACTGGACAGGGTGCAACTAATGAAAAACTGTTTTTT
TRBV7-8,once,TRBD1,TRBJ1-6,CASSPGQGPSYSPLHF,TGTGCCAGCAGCCCGGGACAGGGGCCCTCCTATTCACCCCTCCACTTT
TRBV30,once,-,TRBJ1-1,CAWSVKARDTEAFF,TGTGCCTGGAGTGTTAAGGCCAGGGATACTGAAGCTTTCTTT
TRBV3-1/TRBV3-2,-,-,TRBJ2-7,CASSQFGSSYEQYF,TGTGCCAGCAGCCAATTCGGCTCTTCCTACGAGCAGTACTTC
TRBV29-1,-,-,TRBJ2-3,CSVEEVADGQYF,TGCAGCGTTGAGGAAGTAGCAGATGGGCAGTATTTT
TRBV27,-,TRBD1,TRBJ1-1,CASSHNRGRNTEAFF,TGTGCCAGCAGTCATAACAGGGGGAGGAACACTGAAGCTTTCTTT
TRBV15,few,TRBD1,TRBJ1-5,CATSREGQGVQPQHF,TGTGCCACCAGCAGAGAGGGACAGGGGGTGCAGCCCCAGCATTTT